This T cell receptor beta chain was sequenced for a study of T-cell memory formation after mild COVID-19. Notes on the study in general: The CD4+ clones that contracted clustered mainly within CM and EM, and the CD8+ clones concentrated in EMRA. A subset of responding clones appeared in pre-infection memory, suggesting cross-reactive memory joined.

Researchers used 5'RACE with constant-segment primers to make TCR alpha and TCR beta cDNA libraries that carry sample barcodes and UMIs. TCRdb re-called the 5' RACE reads through MiXCR, storing one row per CDR3 protein. The repertoire holds over 450,000 distinct CDR3 sequences, with approximately 20% as singletons. This clonotype was recorded a few times. As yet, its antigen is unknown. J was trimmed by 4 bases and V by 6 bases; bases with no gene match: 4. CDR1 SGHVS and CDR2 FNYEAQ come from the germline V gene. The CDR3 contains 13 residues. The clonotype was recovered from an adult woman who had mild COVID-19 (a few samples of this study predate the infection). Cell type and time point are not known. The sequencing sample was made of PBMCs or a T cell subset sorted from them (not recorded which). The chain links TRBV7-6 to TRBJ2-3; 7 bases map to TRBD1. Here the CDR3 DNA reads TGTGCCAGCAGTTATGACAGGGCAGATACGCAGTATTTT. This encodes CASSYDRADTQYF.